A selection of T cell receptor beta chains follows, all from one sample in a study of cytomegalovirus exposure and HLA in healthy donors. Data came from immunoSEQ multiplex PCR; TCRdb stores just in-frame clones and leaves some out. The sample holds roughly 150,000 clones, around 80% seen once. Sequencing used PBMCs. The receptors here all came from a man aged 35-49 years in good health and CMV-seropositive. CDR3s leave out the opening cysteine and the closing phenylalanine or tryptophan.

>16|TRBJ2-1|TRBV28
ASTSLLAGEAAHNEQF
>14|TRBJ2-1|TRBV5-4
ASSIGTSGGYNEQF
>12|TRBJ1-2|TRBV7-9
ASSSSTGGHGYT
>12|TRBJ2-1|TRBV18
ASSLLGLEGEQF
>13|TRBJ2-3|TRBV29-1
SVKYGTSVTDTQY
>19|TRBJ2-1|TRBV27
ASSFWGLAGQIPSSYNEQF
>14|TRBJ2-6|TRBV5-1
ASSLTGVSGANVLT
>11|TRBJ1-1|TRBV12-5
ASGSPGGTEAF
>14|TRBJ1-4|TRBV27
ASSYSGPATNEKLF
>14|TRBJ1-3|TRBV5-1
ASSSQGAGAGNTIY
>11|TRBJ1-2|TRBV28
ASSPPGGGGYT
>15|TRBJ2-5|TRBV14
ASSQETSLRPQETQY
>8|TRBJ1-3|TRBV29-1
SVRGDTIY
>13|TRBJ1-2|TRBV15
ATSRTTGGNYGYT
>13|TRBJ2-1|TRBV27
ASSFPASGRNEQF
>13|TRBJ2-3|TRBV5-4
ASSWRTTFTDTQY
>13|TRBJ2-1|TRBV5-5
ASSLTGTGVDEQF
>10|TRBJ1-2|TRBV9
ASSSRDIGYT
>14|TRBJ1-5|TRBV23-1
ASSPRTGHSNQPQH
>11|TRBJ1-1|TRBV18
ASSPQRNTEAF
>11|TRBJ2-5|TRBV6-5
ASSPRQVETQY
>13|TRBJ1-6|TRBV30
AWNDEGTYNSPLH
>13|TRBJ2-3|TRBV29-1
SVVSAQPDMDTQY
>10|TRBJ2-5|TRBV5-8
ASSLANRGQY
>14|TRBJ2-1|TRBV5-1
ASSLEPAANRREQF
>12|TRBJ1-1|TRBV28
ASSFRQTNTEAF
>11|TRBJ2-1|TRBV7-6
ASSLMTDNEQF
>12|TRBJ2-3|TRBV11-3
ASSHSGSTDTQY
>11|TRBJ2-3|TRBV18
ASSPSSADTQY
>12|TRBJ1-4|TRBV10-3
AISPEGTAEKLF
>13|TRBJ2-1|TRBV4-1
ASSQAGGPLHEQF
>10|TRBJ2-7|TRBV6-6
ASSLTSGEQY
>12|TRBJ1-1|TRBV19
ASSTQTTNTEAF
>11|TRBJ2-1|TRBV5-1
ASSLDRTDEQF
>12|TRBJ2-1|TRBV7-2
ASSLGLAANEQF
>11|TRBJ2-7|TRBV2
ARSPQGSGEQY
>14|TRBJ2-2|TRBV7-9
SSSPAGRANTGELF
>11|TRBJ2-5|TRBV2
ASSWTFQETQY
>11|TRBJ1-5|TRBV12-5
ASGVRGIQPQH
>12|TRBJ2-3|TRBV4-1
ASSQVYSTDTQY
>12|TRBJ2-7|TRBV6-1
ASSTTSGPYEQY
>12|TRBJ1-4|TRBV25-1
ASSESGRHEKLF
>13|TRBJ2-7|TRBV5-5
ASSLAGTGVYEQY
>14|TRBJ1-2|TRBV6-5
ASSYAGQGGGYGYT
>15|TRBJ1-3|TRBV18
ASSPLQDRASGNTIY
>10|TRBJ2-7|TRBV9
ASGKEEAEQY
>12|TRBJ2-4|TRBV10-3
ATQNPLAKNIQY
>13|TRBJ1-2|TRBV28
ASSSAGTGNYGYT
>13|TRBJ2-1|TRBV11-2
ASSLNAGVFNEQF
>10|TRBJ2-7|TRBV16
ASGGQYYEQY